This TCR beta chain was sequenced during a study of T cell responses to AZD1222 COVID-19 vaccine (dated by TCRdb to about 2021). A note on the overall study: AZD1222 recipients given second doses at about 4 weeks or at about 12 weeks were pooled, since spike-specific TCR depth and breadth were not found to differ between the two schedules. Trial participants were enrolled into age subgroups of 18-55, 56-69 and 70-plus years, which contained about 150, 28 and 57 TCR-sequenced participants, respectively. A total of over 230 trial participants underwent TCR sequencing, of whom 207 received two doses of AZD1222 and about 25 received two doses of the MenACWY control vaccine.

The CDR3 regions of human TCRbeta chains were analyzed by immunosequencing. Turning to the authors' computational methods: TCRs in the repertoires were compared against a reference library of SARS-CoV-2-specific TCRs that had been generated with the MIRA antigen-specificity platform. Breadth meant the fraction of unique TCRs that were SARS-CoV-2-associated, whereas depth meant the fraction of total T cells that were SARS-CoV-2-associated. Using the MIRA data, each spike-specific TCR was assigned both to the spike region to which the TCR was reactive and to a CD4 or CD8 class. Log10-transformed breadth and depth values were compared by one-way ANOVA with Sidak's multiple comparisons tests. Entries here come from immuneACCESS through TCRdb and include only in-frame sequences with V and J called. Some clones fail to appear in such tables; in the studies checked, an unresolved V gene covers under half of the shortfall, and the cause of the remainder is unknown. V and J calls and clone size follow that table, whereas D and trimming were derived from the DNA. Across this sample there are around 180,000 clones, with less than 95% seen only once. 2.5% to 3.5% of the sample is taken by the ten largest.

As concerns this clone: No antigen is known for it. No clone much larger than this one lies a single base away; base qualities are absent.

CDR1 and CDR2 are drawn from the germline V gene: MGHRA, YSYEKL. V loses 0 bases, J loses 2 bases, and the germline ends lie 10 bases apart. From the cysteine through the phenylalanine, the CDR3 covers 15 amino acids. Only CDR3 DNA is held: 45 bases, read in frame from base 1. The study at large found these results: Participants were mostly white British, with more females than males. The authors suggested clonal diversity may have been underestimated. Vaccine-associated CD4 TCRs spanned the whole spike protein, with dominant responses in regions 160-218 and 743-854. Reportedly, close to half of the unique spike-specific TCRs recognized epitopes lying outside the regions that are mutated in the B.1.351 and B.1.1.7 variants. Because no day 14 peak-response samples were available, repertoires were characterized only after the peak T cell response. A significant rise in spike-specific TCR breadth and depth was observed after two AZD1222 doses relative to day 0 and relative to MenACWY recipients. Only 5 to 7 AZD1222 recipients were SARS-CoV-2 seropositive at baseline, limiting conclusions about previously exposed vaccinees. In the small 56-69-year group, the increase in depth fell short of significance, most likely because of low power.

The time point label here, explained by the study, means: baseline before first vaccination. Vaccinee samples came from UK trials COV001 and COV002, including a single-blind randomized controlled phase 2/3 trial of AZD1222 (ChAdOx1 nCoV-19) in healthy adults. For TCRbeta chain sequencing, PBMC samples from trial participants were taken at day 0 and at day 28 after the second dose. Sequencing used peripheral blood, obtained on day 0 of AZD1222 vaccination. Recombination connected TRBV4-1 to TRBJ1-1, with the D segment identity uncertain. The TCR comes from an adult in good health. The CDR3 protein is CASSQEISINTEAFF. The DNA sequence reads TGCGCCAGCAGCCAAGAAATCTCTATAAACACTGAAGCTTTCTTT.